The 25 T cell receptor beta chains below all came from one sample that was sequenced in a study of cytomegalovirus exposure and HLA in healthy donors. Assay: immunoSEQ multiplex PCR; the TCRdb copy retains only in-frame clones and omits some. The data contain approximately 150,000 clones, approximately 86% of them seen just once; the ten biggest clones take up 8.5% to 9.5%. Sequencing was done on a sample of PBMCs. These receptor sequences come from a man younger than 30 in good health and CMV-seropositive.

This rearrangement joins TRBV9 to TRBJ1-3; D might be TRBD1 (5 bases). Trimming took off 0 bases at V and 0 bases at J, with 7 bases between the two ends. CDR1 and CDR2 (germline): SGDLS, YYNGEE. The CDR3 is made up of 15 amino acids. This CDR3 is CASSVDRGSGNTIYF. The CDR3 region has the DNA TGTGCCAGCAGCGTAGATAGGGGCTCTGGAAACACCATATATTTT.

The count of this clone is one. The V gene is TRBV7-9, the J gene TRBJ1-4; a weak D match, TRBD1 (5 bases). The V and J ends lost 1 base and 5 bases respectively, with 11 bases between them. The germline gives CDR1 SEHNR, CDR2 FQNEAQ (reference sequence). This CDR3 spans 15 amino acids. The CDR3 loop is CASSLGRVSNEKLFF. DNA of the CDR3: TGTGCCAGCAGCTTAGGCAGGGTCTCAAATGAAAAACTGTTTTTT.

This clone is a singleton in its sample. The chain carries TRBV30 and TRBJ1-1, with TRBD1 identical over 10 bases. Germline V CDR1 and CDR2: GTSNPN, SVGIG (reference sequence). V was clipped by 5 bases and J by 2 bases; unmatched bases: 2. This CDR3 contains 13 residues. CDR3 coding DNA: TGTGCCTGGGACAGGGGGCTAAACACTGAAGCTTTCTTT. As protein: CAWDRGLNTEAFF.

The V and J genes are TRBV30 and TRBJ2-1; D call uncertain. Germline V gives CDR1 GTSNPN, CDR2 SVGIG (reference sequence). V lost 0 bases and J lost 5, with 8 bases in between. The CDR3 loop spans 13 amino acids. This CDR3 is CAWSVLSNNEQFF. DNA for the CDR3: TGTGCCTGGAGTGTACTCTCAAACAATGAGCAGTTCTTC.

The chain is built from TRBV15 and TRBJ1-6; D might be TRBD1 (5 bases). This CDR3 has 15 residues. Per germline, CDR1 LNHNV and CDR2 YYDKDF (reference sequence). The germline V and J ends were trimmed by 4 bases and 9 bases, with 16 bases remaining between them. In nucleotides, the CDR3 is TGTGCCACCAGCACATTGGCCGGGGGAGCTTCACCCCTCCACTTT. Protein: CATSTLAGGASPLHF.

The V call is TRBV7-9, the J call TRBJ2-7, with 8 bases fitting TRBD1. This CDR3 comprises 16 residues. The germline gives CDR1 SEHNR, CDR2 FQNEAQ (reference sequence). J was trimmed by 0 bases and V by 4 bases; bases with no gene match: 8. This CDR3 is CASSSLTGASSYEQYF. The DNA for the CDR3 is TGTGCCAGCAGCTCCCTGACAGGGGCGAGCTCCTACGAGCAGTACTTC.

The chain uses TRBV5-6 and TRBJ2-2; TRBD1 matches at 7 bases. Losses at the gene ends were 2 bases for V and 1 base for J; bases not matched to a gene: 5. CDR3 length equals 16 residues. The germline V gene has CDR1 SGHDT and CDR2 YYEEEE. This chain's CDR3 is CASSLPGTENTGELFF. CDR3 DNA: TGTGCCAGCAGCTTACCCGGGACAGAGAACACCGGGGAGCTGTTTTTT.

The chain joins TRBV18 to TRBJ1-1; tentative D call: TRBD1 (5 bases). The CDR3 spans 15 residues. Germline assignment: CDR1 KGHSH and CDR2 LQKENI. V was shortened by 0 bases and J by 0 bases, with 8 bases between the two germline ends. The CDR3 bases are TGTGCCAGCTCACCACCGCGGGACTTGAACACTGAAGCTTTCTTT. This translates into CASSPPRDLNTEAFF.

The rearrangement links TRBV9 to TRBJ2-2; D might be TRBD1 (5 bases). V was pared by 2 bases and J by 7 bases, with 18 bases between. This CDR3 comprises 16 residues. Germline loops: CDR1 SGDLS, CDR2 YYNGEE. The CDR3 DNA follows: TGTGCCAGCAGCGTCCCGTGGGGCAGAGGTGACGGGGAGCTGTTTTTT. Its protein product is CASSVPWGRGDGELFF.

The genes are TRBV5-1 and TRBJ2-4, with D possibly TRBD2 on 5 matching bases. From germline, CDR1 is SGHRS and CDR2 YFSETQ. CDR3 size: 13 residues. Between the trimmed V and J ends, which lost 1 base and 9 bases, there was a span of 11 bases. This CDR3 reads CASSLSGMSIQYF. In DNA, the CDR3 is TGCGCCAGCAGCTTGTCGGGGATGAGCATTCAGTACTTC.

This chain uses TRBV19 with TRBJ1-1; 7 bases fit TRBD1. CDR1 and CDR2 (germline): LNHDA, SQIVND (reference sequence). The CDR3 runs to 14 residues. V shed 4 bases and J 0 bases; nucleotides not matched to a gene: 2. The DNA for the CDR3 is TGTGCCAGTAGTAGAACAGGGGTGAACACTGAAGCTTTCTTT. The encoded protein is CASSRTGVNTEAFF. Using reference TRBV19 and TRBJ1-1 for the parts outside the CDR3, the full variable domain is DGGITQSPKYLFRKEGQNVTLSCEQNLNHDAMYWYRQDPGQGLRLIYYSQIVNDFQKGDIAEGYSVSREKKESFPLTVTSAQKNPTAFYLCASSRTGVNTEAFFGQGTRLTVV.

V gene TRBV27 combines with J gene TRBJ1-2; a weak D match, TRBD1 (6 bases). CDR3 length: 17 residues. From germline, CDR1 is MNHEY and CDR2 SMNVEV (reference sequence). V was clipped by 2 bases and J by 3 bases, with 19 bases between them. The CDR3 loop is CASSLKERQGPYYGYTF. DNA for the CDR3: TGTGCCAGCAGTTTAAAGGAGCGGCAGGGGCCCTACTATGGCTACACCTTC.

The chain employs TRBV6-5 and TRBJ2-7; 8 nucleotides match TRBD1. The CDR3 consists of 14 residues. Germline V gene sequence: CDR1 MNHEY, CDR2 SVGAGI. The ends lost 2 bases at V and 3 bases at J; junction bases unmatched: 3. CDR3 DNA: TGTGCCAGCAGTTACGCTACAGGGGGCTACGAGCAGTACTTC. It encodes CASSYATGGYEQYF.

The chain couples TRBV27 to TRBJ2-7, with 11 bases aligning to TRBD1. Germline V CDR1 and CDR2: MNHEY, SMNVEV (reference sequence). CDR3 length: 16 residues. After removal of 5 bases from V and 6 bases from J, the junction contained 12 bases not matched to a gene. CDR3 nucleotide sequence: TGTGCCAGCAGTCGCCCCCCAGGACAGGGGGCGTCCGAGCAGTACTTC. Residues: CASSRPPGQGASEQYF.

V is TRBV7-6 and J is TRBJ2-7; D gene uncertain. CDR1 is SGHVS, CDR2 FNYEAQ, per germline. V was shortened by 5 bases and J by 3 bases, with 14 bases between the two germline ends. The CDR3 has 14 residues. This CDR3 reads CASSPSTRNYEQYF. The CDR3 nucleotides read TGTGCCAGCAGCCCTTCGACACGAAACTACGAGCAGTACTTC.

This chain connects TRBV7-8 to TRBJ1-2; TRBD1 is a possible D gene (6 bases). V lost 5 bases and J lost 3, with 19 bases in between. The V gene's germline CDR1 is SGHVS and CDR2 FQNEAQ. This CDR3 is built from 16 residues. The CDR3: CASSPGQMIRDYGYTF. Written as DNA, the CDR3 is TGTGCCAGCAGCCCCGGACAGATGATTCGAGACTATGGCTACACCTTC.

The chain recombines TRBV5-1 with TRBJ2-5; 7 bases agree with TRBD1. V gave up 4 bases and J gave up 4 bases; unmatched junction bases: 10. Germline V gene data show CDR1 as SGHRS and CDR2 as YFSETQ. This CDR3 has 15 amino acids. The CDR3 region has the DNA TGCGCCAGCAGCGCGACAACAGGGGTTGGAGAGACCCAGTACTTC. This translates into CASSATTGVGETQYF.

The rearrangement joins TRBV9 to TRBJ2-1, with 7 bases fitting TRBD1. Germline CDR1 is SGDLS and CDR2 is YYNGEE. This CDR3 region has 13 residues. With 3 bases clipped from V and 4 bases from J, the junction kept 1 base outside the gene matches. The DNA of the CDR3 is TGTGCCAGCAGCGGACAGGGATACAATGAGCAGTTCTTC. Translating gives CASSGQGYNEQFF.

V usage is TRBV5-1 and J usage is TRBJ1-1; possible D gene TRBD1, 6 bases. The V gene's germline CDR1 is SGHRS and CDR2 YFSETQ. V was pared by 4 bases and J by 1 base, with 11 bases between. CDR3 length: 14 amino acids. Here the CDR3 DNA reads TGCGCCAGCAGCGGCGGGGGGCAGAACACTGAAGCTTTCTTT. Translation gives CASSGGGQNTEAFF.

V usage is TRBV6-1 and J usage is TRBJ2-3; weak D call: TRBD2 (5 bases). Germline loops: CDR1 MNHNS, CDR2 SASEGT. The length of the CDR3 is 15 residues. V was shortened by 3 bases and J by 7 bases, with 17 bases between the two germline ends. CDR3 bases: TGTGCCAGCAGTGAGCAGTCGGTCGGGGTTCATACGCAGTATTTT. This encodes CASSEQSVGVHTQYF.

J is TRBJ1-1 and V is TRBV2; no reliable D call. The germline V and J ends were trimmed by 4 bases and 2 bases, with 11 bases remaining between them. The CDR3 spans 14 residues. Germline CDR1 reads SNHLY; CDR2 reads FYNNEI. The chain's CDR3 is CASSVLSVNTEAFF. DNA for the CDR3: TGTGCCAGCAGTGTTTTGTCGGTAAACACTGAAGCTTTCTTT.

This chain uses TRBV5-6 with TRBJ2-7; TRBD2 matches 7 bases. V dropped 7 bases and J dropped 0; count of bases not matched to a gene: 7. The CDR3 extends over 14 amino acids. The germline gives CDR1 SGHDT, CDR2 YYEEEE. CDR3 coding DNA: TGTGCCAGCGGACCCGGGACTAACTCCTACGAGCAGTACTTC. Encoded protein: CASGPGTNSYEQYF.

The rearrangement uses TRBV19 and TRBJ1-2; unclear D gene. Deletions cut 3 bases from V and 1 base from J, with 12 bases between. Looked up from germline, CDR1 is LNHDA and CDR2 is SQIVND (reference sequence). The CDR3 length is 15 residues. CDR3: CASSISRRNNYGYTF. CDR3 DNA: TGTGCCAGTAGTATCTCCAGGCGTAATAACTATGGCTACACCTTC.

V gene TRBV15 combines with J gene TRBJ1-1; 7 bases are shared with TRBD1. The V gene's germline CDR1 is LNHNV and CDR2 YYDKDF (reference sequence). Trimming at V came to 5 bases and at J to 6 bases, leaving 3 bases not matched to a gene. This CDR3 spans 12 amino acids. CDR3 in amino acids: CATSPDRAEAFF. DNA of the CDR3: TGTGCCACCAGCCCCGACAGGGCTGAAGCTTTCTTT.

This clone was seen a single time. J is TRBJ1-4 and V is TRBV6-5; no firm D call. This CDR3 is built from 13 residues. Trimming removed 11 bases from V and 2 bases from J, with 12 bases in between. Looked up from germline, CDR1 is MNHEY and CDR2 is SVGAGI. CDR3 protein: CAVRSATNEKLFF. CDR3 nucleotide sequence: TGTGCCGTCAGGTCGGCGACTAATGAAAAACTGTTTTTT.